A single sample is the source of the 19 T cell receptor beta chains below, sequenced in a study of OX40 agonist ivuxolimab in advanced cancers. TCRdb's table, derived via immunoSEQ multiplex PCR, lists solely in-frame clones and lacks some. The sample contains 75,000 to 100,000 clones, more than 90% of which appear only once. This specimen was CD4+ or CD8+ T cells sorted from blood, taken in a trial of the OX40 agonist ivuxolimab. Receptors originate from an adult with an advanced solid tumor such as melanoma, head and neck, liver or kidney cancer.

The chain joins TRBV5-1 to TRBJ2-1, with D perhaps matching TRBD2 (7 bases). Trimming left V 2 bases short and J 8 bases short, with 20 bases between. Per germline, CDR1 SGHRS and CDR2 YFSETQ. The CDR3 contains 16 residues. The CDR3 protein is CASSLRDSGGWDEQFF. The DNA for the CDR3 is TGCGCCAGCAGCTTAAGGGATTCGGGGGGCTGGGATGAGCAGTTCTTC.

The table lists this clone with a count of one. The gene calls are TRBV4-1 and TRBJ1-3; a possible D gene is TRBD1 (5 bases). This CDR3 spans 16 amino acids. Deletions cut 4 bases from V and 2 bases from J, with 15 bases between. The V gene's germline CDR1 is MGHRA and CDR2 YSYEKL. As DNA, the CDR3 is TGCGCCAGCAGCCTAAGCCGGGGGGGAACTGGAAACACCATATATTTT. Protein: CASSLSRGGTGNTIYF.

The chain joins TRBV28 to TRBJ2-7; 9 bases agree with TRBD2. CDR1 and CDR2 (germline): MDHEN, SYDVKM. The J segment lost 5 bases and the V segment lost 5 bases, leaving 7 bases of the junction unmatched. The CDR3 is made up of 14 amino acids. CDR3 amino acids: CASSKSGGRNEQYF. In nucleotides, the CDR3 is TGTGCCAGCAGTAAGAGCGGGGGGAGGAACGAGCAGTACTTC.

CDR3: CASSPTGINQPQHF. CDR3 DNA: TGTGCCAGCAGTCCGACAGGGATCAATCAGCCCCAGCATTTT. This chain uses TRBV27 with TRBJ1-5; 7 nucleotides agree with TRBD1. Germline V gene lookup returns CDR1 MNHEY and CDR2 SMNVEV (reference sequence). Germline trimming cut 5 bases from V and 3 bases from J; bases unmatched to any gene: 4. The CDR3 length is 14 residues.

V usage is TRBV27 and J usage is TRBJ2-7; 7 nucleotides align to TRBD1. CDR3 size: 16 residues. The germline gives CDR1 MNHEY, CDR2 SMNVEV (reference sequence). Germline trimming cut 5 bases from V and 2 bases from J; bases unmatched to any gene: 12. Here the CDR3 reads CASSTLGTASAYEQYF. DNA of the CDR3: TGTGCCAGCAGTACCCTTGGGACAGCCTCCGCCTACGAGCAGTACTTC.

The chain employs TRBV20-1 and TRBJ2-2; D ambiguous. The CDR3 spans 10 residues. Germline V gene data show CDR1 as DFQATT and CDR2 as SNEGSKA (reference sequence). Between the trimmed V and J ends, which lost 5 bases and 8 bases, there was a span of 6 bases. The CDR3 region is CSAWAGELFF. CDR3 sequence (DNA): TGCAGTGCTTGGGCTGGGGAGCTGTTTTTT.

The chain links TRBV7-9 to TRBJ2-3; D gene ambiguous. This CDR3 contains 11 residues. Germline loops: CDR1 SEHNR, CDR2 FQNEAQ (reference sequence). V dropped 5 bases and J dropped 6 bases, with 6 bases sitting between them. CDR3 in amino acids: CASSAGDTQYF. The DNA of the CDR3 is TGTGCCAGCAGCGCTGGGGATACGCAGTATTTT. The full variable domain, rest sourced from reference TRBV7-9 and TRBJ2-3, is DTGVSQNPRHKITKRGQNVTFRCDPISEHNRLYWYRQTLGQGPEFLTYFQNEAQLEKSRLLSDRFSAERPKGSFSTLEIQRTEQGDSAMYLCASSAGDTQYFGPGTRLTVL.

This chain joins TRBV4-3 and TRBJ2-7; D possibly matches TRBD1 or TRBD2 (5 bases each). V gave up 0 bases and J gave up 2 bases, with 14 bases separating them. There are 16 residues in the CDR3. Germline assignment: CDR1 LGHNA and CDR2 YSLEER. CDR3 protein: CASSQDWGEGAYEQYF. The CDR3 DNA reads TGCGCCAGCAGCCAAGATTGGGGCGAGGGAGCCTACGAGCAGTACTTC.

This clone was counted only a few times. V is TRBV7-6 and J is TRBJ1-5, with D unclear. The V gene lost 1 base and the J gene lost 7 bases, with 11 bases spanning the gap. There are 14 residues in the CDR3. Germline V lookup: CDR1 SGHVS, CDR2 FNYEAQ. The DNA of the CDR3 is TGTGCCAGCAGCTTAGGTACCGCAGGACAGCCCCAGCATTTT. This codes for CASSLGTAGQPQHF.

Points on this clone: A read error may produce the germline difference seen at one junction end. Here the CDR3 reads CASSLGTALNTEAFF. In DNA, the CDR3 is TGTGCTAGCAGCTTAGGGACAGCGTTGAACACTGAAGCTTTCTTT. The chain uses TRBV7-7 and TRBJ1-1, with 7 bases that match TRBD1. Germline CDR1 and CDR2: SSHAT and FNYEAQ (reference sequence). This CDR3 spans 15 amino acids.

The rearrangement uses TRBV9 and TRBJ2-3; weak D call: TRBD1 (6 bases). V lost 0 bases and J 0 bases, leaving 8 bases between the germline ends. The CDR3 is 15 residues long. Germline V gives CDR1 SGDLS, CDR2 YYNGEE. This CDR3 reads CASSVEGQSTDTQYF. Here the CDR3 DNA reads TGTGCCAGCAGCGTAGAGGGACAAAGCACAGATACGCAGTATTTT.

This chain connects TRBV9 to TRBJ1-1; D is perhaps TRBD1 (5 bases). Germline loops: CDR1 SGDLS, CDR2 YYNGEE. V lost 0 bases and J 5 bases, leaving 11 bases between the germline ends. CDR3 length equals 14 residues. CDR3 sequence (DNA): TGTGCCAGCAGCGTAGCGGGGGGTGGGACTGAAGCTTTCTTT. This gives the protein CASSVAGGGTEAFF.

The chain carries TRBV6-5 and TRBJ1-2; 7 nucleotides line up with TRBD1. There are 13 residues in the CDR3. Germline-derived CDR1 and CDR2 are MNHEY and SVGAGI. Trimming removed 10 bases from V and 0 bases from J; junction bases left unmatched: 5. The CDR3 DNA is TGTGCCACCCAAACAGGGGCTAACTATGGCTACACCTTC. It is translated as CATQTGANYGYTF.

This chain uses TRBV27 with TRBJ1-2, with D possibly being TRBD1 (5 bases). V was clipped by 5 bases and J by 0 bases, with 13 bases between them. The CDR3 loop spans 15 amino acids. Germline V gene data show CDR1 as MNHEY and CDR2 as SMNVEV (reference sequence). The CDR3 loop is CASSPSGGTNYGYTF. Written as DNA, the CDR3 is TGTGCCAGCAGTCCGTCGGGGGGAACTAACTATGGCTACACCTTC.

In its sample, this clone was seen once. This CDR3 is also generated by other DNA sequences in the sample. For the CDR3, the DNA is TGTGCCAGTAGTATAGGGGGCGAGCAGTACTTC. It is translated as CASSIGGEQYF. This chain links TRBV19 with TRBJ2-7; D is unresolved. Trimming left V 1 base short and J 6 bases short, with 4 bases between. The germline CDR1 and CDR2 sequences are LNHDA and SQIVND (reference sequence). This CDR3 is built from 11 residues.

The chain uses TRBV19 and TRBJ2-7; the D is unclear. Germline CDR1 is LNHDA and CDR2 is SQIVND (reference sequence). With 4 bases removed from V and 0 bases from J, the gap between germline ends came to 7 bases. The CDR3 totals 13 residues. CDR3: CASSTGSSYEQYF. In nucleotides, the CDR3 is TGTGCCAGTAGTACGGGTTCCTCCTACGAGCAGTACTTC.

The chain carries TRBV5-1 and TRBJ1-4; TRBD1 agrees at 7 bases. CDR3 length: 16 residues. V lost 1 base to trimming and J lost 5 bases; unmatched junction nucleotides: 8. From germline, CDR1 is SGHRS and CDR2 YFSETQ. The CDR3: CASSLNRQGANEKLFF. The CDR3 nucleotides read TGCGCCAGCAGCTTGAACCGACAGGGAGCAAATGAAAAACTGTTTTTT. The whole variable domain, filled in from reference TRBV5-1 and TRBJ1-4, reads KAGVTQTPRYLIKTRGQQVTLSCSPISGHRSVSWYQQTPGQGLQFLFEYFSETQRNKGNFPGRFSGRQFSNSRSEMNVSTLELGDSALYLCASSLNRQGANEKLFFGSGTQLSVL.

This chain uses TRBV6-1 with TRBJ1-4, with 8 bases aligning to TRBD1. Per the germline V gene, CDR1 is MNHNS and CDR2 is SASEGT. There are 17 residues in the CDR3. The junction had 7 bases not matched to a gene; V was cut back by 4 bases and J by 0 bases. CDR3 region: CASSGQGREATNEKLFF. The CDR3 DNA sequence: TGTGCCAGCAGTGGACAGGGGCGAGAGGCAACTAATGAAAAACTGTTTTTT.

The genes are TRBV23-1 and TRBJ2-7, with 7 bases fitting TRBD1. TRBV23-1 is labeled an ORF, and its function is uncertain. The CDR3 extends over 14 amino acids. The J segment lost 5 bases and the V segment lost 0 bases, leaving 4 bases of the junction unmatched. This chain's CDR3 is CASSQSATGDEQYF. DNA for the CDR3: TGCGCCAGCAGTCAATCGGCCACAGGGGACGAGCAGTACTTC.